This T cell receptor beta chain was captured in a study of blood T cell repertoires in COVID-19. Turning to the study itself: T cells, B-cell-depleted T cells, or PBMCs supplied cDNA or gDNA.

Concerning this clone itself: Other nucleotide sequences in the sample specify the same CDR3.

Sequenced by immunoSEQ multiplex PCR; TCRdb stores in-frame clones only, minus some. The sample contains fewer than 400,000 clones, approximately 86% of which appear only once. The V gene's germline CDR1 is SGHAT and CDR2 FQNNGV. Trimming cost V 5 bases and J 5 bases, with 9 bases left between them. The CDR3 is 12 residues long. The sample consisted of PBMCs or T cells enriched from blood (not recorded which). The rearrangement uses TRBV11-2 and TRBJ1-2; D may be TRBD1 (5 bases). The sequence came from a woman younger than 35 who had recovered from COVID-19. The CDR3 region is CASSLGAYGYTF. The CDR3 nucleotides are TGTGCCAGCAGCCTAGGGGCGTATGGCTACACCTTC.